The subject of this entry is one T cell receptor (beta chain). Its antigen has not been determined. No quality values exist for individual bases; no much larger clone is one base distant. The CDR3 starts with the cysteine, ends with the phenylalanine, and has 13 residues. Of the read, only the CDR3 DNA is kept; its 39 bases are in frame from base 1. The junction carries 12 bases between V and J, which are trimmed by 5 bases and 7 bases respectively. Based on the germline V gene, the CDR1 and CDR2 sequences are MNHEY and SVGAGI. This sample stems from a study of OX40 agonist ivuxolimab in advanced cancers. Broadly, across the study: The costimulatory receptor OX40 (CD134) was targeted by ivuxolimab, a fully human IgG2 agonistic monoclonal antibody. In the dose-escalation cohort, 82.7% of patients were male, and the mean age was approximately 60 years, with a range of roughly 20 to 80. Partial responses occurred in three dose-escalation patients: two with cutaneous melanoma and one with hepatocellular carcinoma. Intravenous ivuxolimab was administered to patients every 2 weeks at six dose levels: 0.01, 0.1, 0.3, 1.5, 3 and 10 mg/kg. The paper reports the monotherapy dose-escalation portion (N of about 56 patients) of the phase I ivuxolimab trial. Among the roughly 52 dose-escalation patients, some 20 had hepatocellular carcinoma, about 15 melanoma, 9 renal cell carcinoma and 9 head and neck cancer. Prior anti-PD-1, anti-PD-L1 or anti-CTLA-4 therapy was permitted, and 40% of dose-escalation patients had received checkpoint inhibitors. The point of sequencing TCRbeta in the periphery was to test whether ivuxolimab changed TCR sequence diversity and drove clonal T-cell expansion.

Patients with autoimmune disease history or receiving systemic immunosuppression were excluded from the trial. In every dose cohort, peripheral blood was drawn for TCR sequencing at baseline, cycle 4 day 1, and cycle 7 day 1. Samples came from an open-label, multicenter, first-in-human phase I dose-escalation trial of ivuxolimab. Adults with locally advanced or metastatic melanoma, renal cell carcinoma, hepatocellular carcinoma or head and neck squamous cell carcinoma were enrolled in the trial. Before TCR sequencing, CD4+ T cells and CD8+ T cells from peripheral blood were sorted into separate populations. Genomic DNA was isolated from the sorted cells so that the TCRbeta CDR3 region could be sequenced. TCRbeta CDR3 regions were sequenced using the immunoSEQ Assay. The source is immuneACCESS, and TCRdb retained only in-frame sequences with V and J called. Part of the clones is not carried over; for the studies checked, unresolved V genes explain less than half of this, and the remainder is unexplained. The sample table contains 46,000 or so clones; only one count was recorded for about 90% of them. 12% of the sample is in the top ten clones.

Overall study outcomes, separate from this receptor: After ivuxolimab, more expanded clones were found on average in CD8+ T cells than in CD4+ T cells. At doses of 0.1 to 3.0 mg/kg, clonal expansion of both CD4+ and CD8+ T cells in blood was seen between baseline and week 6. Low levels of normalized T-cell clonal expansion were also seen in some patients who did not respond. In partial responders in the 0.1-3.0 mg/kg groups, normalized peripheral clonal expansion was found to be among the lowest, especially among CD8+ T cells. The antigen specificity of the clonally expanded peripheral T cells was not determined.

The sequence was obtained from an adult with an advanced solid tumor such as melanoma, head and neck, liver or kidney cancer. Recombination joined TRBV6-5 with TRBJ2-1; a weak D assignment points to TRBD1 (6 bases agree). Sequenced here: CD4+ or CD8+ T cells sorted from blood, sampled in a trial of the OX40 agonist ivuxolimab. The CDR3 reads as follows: CASSRLQGNEQFF. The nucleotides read TGTGCCAGCAGTCGATTACAGGGAAATGAGCAGTTCTTC.